This T cell receptor beta chain was profiled in a study of blood T cell repertoires in COVID-19. Overall study context: Collection of acute and convalescent COVID-19 samples took place in the United States, Italy and Spain. In each case, the material was cDNA or gDNA derived from T cells, B-cell-depleted T cells, or PBMCs.

CDR3 length: 13 amino acids. The V gene lost 8 bases and the J gene lost 6 bases, with 16 bases spanning the gap. Germline values: CDR1 LNHDA, CDR2 SQIVND (reference sequence). Original methodology: Scientists estimated how many nucleated cells there were by amplifying reference gene primers. The data were produced by immunoSEQ multiplex PCR, yet TCRdb's version contains in-frame clones alone and is incomplete. V and J calls and clone size follow that table, whereas D and trimming were derived from the DNA. This sample has roughly 150,000 clones, with about nine tenths found just once. V usage is TRBV19 and J usage is TRBJ1-1; D is undetermined. Sequencing was done on a sample of peripheral blood. The sequence was collected from a woman in her seventies with acute or convalescent COVID-19. For the CDR3, the DNA is TGTGCCAGTCGATCCCCAGGTCCCCCTGAAGCTTTCTTT. This codes for CASRSPGPPEAFF. The full variable domain, with the rest looked up from reference TRBV19 and TRBJ1-1, is DGGITQSPKYLFRKEGQNVTLSCEQNLNHDAMYWYRQDPGQGLRLIYYSQIVNDFQKGDIAEGYSVSREKKESFPLTVTSAQKNPTAFYLCASRSPGPPEAFFGQGTRLTVV.